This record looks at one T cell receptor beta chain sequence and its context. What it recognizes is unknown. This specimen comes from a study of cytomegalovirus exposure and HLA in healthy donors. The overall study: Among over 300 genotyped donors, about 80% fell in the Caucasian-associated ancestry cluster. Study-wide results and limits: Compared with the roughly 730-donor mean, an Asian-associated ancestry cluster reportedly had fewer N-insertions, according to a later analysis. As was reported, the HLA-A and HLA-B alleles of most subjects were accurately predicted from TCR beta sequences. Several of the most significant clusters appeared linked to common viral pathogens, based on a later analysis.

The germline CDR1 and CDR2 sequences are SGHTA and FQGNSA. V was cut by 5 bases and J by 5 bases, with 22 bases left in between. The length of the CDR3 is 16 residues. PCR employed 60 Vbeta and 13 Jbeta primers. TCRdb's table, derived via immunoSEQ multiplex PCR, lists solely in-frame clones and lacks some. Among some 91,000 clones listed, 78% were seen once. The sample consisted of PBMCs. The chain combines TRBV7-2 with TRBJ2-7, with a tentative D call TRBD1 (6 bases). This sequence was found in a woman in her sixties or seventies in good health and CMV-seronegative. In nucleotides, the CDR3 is TGTGCCAGCAGCCTATCCGATCGTACAGGGTCCCACGAGCAGTACTTC. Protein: CASSLSDRTGSHEQYF.